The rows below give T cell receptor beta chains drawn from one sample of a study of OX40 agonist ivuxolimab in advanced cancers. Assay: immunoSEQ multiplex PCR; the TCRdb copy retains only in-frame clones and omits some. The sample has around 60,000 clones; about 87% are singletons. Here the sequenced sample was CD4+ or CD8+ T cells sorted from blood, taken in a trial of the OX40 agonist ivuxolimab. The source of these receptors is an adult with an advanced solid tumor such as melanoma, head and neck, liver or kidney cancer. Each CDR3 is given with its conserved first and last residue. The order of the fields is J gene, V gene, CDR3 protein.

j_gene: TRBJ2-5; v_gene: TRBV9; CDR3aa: CASSVNPLGLETQYF
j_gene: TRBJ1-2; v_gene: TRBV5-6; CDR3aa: CASSLASSPYGYTF
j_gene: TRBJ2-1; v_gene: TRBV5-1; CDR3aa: CATGPGSYNEQFF
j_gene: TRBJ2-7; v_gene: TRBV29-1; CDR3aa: CSVSSGRAHEQYF
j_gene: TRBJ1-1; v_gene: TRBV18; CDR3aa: CASSWVTEAFF
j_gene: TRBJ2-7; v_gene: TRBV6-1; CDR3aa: CASSERFWDEQYF
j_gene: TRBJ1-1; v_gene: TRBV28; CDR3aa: CASTTSAEAFF
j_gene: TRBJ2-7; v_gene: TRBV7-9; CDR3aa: CASSPQASGGYEQYF
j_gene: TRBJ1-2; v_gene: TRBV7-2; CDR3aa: CASRPRTGGDGYTF
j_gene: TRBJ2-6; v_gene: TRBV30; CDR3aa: CAWSADSLYSGANVLTF
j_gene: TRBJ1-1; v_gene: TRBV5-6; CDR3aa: CASSLWWGTEAFF
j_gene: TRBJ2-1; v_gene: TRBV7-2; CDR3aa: CASSFEIWRFSYNEQFF
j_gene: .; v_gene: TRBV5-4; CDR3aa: CASSPGSSAYEQYF
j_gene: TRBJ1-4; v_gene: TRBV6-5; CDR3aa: CASSYSGSKDEKLFF
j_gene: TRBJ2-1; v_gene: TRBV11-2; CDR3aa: CASSLAETSGRHEQFF
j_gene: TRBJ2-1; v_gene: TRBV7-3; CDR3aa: CASSLLGGSSYNEQFF
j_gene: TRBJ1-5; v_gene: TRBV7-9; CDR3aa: CASSLGTGYNQPQHF
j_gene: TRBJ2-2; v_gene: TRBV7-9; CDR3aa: CASSSPDRTWNTGELFF
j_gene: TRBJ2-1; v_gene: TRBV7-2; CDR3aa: CASSRSSGDYNEQFF
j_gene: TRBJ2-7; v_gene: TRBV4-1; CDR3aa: CASSQVTGTGVYEQYF
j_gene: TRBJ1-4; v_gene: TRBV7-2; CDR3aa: CASSWDRGATNEKLFF
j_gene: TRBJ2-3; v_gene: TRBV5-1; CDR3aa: CASSLQREGQVADTQYF
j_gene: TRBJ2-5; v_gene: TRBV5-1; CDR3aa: CASSSQGAQQETQYF
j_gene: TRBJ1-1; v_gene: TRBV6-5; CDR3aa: CASSYGGTWRTEAFF
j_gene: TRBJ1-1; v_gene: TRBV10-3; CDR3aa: CAISEGGNTEAFF
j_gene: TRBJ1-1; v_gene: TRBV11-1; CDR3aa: CASSLEFAGNTEAFF
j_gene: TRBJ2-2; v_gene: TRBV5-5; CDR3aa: CASSLVLGELFF
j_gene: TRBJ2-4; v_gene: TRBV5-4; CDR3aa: CATEKGGEGRAKNIQYF
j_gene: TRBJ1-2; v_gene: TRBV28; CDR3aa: CASSGAANYGYTF
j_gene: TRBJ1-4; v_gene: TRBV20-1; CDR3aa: CSARGEKLFF
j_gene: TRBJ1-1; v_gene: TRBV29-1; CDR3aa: CSARTGGTEAFF
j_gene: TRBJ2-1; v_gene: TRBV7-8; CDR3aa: CASSPIGLAGSEQFF
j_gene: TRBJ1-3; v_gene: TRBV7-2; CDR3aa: CASSRDGFSGNTIYF
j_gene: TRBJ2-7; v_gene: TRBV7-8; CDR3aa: CASSSDRYEQYF
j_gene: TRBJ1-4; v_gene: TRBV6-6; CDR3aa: CASSYSTSGGEKLFF
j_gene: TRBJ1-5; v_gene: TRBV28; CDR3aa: CASSLSSNQPQHF
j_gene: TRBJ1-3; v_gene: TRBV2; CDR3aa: CASRTGSGNTIYF
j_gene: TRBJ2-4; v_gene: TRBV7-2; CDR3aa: CASSRRQGAWDIQYF
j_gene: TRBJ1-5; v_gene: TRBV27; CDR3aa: CASSLLGTHQPQHF
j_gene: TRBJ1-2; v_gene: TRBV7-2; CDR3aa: CASSFPGTAYGYTF
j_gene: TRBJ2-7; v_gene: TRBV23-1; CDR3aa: CASSHKDRTPVDYEQYF